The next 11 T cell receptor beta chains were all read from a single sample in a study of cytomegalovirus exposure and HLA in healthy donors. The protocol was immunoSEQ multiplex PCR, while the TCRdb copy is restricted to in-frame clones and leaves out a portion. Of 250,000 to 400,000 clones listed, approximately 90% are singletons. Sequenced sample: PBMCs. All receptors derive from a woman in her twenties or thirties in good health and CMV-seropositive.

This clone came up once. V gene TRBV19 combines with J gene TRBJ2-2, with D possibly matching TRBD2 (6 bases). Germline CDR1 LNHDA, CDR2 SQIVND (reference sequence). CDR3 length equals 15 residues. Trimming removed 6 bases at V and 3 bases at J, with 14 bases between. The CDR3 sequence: CASRGGEFHTGELFF. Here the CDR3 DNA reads TGTGCCAGTAGAGGAGGGGAGTTCCACACCGGGGAGCTGTTTTTT.

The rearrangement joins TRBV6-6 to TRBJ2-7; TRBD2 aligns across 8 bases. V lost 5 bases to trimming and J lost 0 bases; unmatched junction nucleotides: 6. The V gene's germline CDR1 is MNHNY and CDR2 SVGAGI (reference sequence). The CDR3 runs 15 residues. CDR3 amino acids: CASSPGGTTSYEQYF. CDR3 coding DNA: TGTGCCAGCAGTCCGGGGGGGACTACCTCCTACGAGCAGTACTTC.

CDR3 coding DNA: TGTGCCAGCACCGAGACTAGCGGCACAGATACGCAGTATTTT. Translating it yields CASTETSGTDTQYF. J is TRBJ2-3 and V is TRBV2, with 8 bases identical to TRBD2. Germline trimming cut 7 bases from V and 1 base from J; bases unmatched to any gene: 4. The CDR3 has 14 amino acids. Germline values: CDR1 SNHLY, CDR2 FYNNEI. The variable domain in full, completed from reference TRBV2 and TRBJ2-3, reads EPEVTQTPSHQVTQMGQEVILRCVPISNHLYFYWYRQILGQKVEFLVSFYNNEISEKSEIFDDQFSVERPDGSNFTLKIRSTKLEDSAMYFCASTETSGTDTQYFGPGTRLTVL.

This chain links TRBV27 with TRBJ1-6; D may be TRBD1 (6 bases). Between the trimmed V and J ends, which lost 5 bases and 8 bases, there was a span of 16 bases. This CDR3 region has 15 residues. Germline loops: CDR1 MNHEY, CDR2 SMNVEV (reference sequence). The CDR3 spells CASSLDHRVDSPLHF. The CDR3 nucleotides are TGTGCCAGCAGTCTGGACCACAGGGTGGATTCACCCCTCCACTTT.

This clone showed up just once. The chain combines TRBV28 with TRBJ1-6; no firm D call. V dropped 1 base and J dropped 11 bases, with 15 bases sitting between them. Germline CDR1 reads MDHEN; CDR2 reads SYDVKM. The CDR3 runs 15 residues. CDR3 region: CASSLSVPGLPPLHF. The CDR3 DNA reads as TGTGCCAGCAGTTTATCCGTACCCGGCCTCCCACCCCTCCACTTT.

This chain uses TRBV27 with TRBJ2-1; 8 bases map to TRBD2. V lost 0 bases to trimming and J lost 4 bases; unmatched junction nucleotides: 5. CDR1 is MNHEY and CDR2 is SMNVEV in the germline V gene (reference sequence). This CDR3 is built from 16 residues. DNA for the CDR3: TGTGCCAGCAGTTTATCGAACGGGGGGGGGTACAATGAGCAGTTCTTC. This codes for CASSLSNGGGYNEQFF.

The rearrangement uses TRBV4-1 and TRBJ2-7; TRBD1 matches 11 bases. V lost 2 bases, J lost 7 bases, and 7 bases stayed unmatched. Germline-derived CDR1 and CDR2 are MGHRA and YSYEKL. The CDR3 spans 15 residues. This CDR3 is CASSQRTGGSVEQYF. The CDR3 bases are TGCGCCAGCAGCCAACGGACAGGGGGCTCTGTGGAGCAGTACTTC.

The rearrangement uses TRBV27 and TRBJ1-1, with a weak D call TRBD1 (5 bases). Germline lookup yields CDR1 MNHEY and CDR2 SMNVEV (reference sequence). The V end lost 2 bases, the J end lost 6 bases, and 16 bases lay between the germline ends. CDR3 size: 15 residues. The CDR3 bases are TGTGCCAGCAGTTTACGCCCGGGACGGCAATCTGAAGCTTTCTTT. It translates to CASSLRPGRQSEAFF.

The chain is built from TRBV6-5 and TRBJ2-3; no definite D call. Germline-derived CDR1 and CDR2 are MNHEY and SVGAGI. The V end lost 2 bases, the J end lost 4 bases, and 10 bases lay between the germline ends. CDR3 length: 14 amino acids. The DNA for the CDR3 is TGTGCCAGCAGTTACAGCGACGTAGCAGATACGCAGTATTTT. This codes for CASSYSDVADTQYF.

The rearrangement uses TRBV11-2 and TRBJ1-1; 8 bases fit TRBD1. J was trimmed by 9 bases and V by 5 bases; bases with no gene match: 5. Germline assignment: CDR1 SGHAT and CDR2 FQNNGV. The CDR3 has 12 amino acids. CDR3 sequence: CASSPDREKAFF. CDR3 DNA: TGTGCCAGCAGCCCGGACAGGGAAAAAGCTTTCTTT.

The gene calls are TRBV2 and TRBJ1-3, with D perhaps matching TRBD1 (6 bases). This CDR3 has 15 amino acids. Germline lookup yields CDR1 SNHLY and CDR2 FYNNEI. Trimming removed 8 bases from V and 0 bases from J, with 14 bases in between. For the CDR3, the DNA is TGTGCCAGCTCTCGTATAGGGGGCTCTGGAAACACCATATATTTT. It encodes CASSRIGGSGNTIYF.